These 20 T cell receptor beta chains were all obtained from the same sample, sequenced in a study of blood T cell repertoires in COVID-19. Sequencing used immunoSEQ multiplex PCR; TCRdb keeps in-frame clones, though not all of them. The sample lists around 46,000 clones; about three quarters were seen once. Input material: peripheral blood. Every receptor here comes from a human donor with active or convalescent COVID-19. The donor label of this sample is uncertain.

V usage is TRBV4-1 and J usage is TRBJ2-7; 9 nucleotides align to TRBD1. Per germline, CDR1 MGHRA and CDR2 YSYEKL. The V gene end was trimmed by 1 base and the J gene end by 3 bases; junction bases not matched to a gene: 4. The CDR3 covers 15 residues. The CDR3 region is CASSQVGQGGYEQYF. As DNA, the CDR3 is TGCGCCAGCAGCCAAGTGGGACAGGGAGGCTACGAGCAGTACTTC.

The chain is built from TRBV30 and TRBJ2-2; tentatively, D is TRBD1 (5 bases). V was cut by 1 base and J by 0 bases, with 9 bases left in between. CDR3 length equals 15 residues. The germline V gene encodes CDR1 GTSNPN and CDR2 SVGIG (reference sequence). CDR3 nucleotide sequence: TGTGCCTGGAGTGCCCTAGGGGCGAACACCGGGGAGCTGTTTTTT. Its protein is CAWSALGANTGELFF.

CDR3 protein: CASSDSGGRAHF. CDR3 DNA: TGTGCCAGCAGTGACTCCGGGGGGAGAGCCCACTTT. V gene TRBV6-4 combines with J gene TRBJ1-6, with D tentatively TRBD1 (5 bases). This CDR3 is built from 12 residues. Germline CDR1 and CDR2: MRHNA and SNTAGT. The ends were cut back, 0 bases at V and 18 bases at J, with 12 bases in the middle.

V and J are TRBV4-1 and TRBJ2-7; D might be TRBD2 (7 bases). Trimming cost V 4 bases and J 4 bases, with 23 bases left between them. This CDR3 is built from 17 residues. Looked up from germline, CDR1 is MGHRA and CDR2 is YSYEKL. CDR3 DNA sequence: TGCGCCAGCAGCCCCTCTCGAGGGGGGGGGCGGTGGTACGAGCAGTACTTC. It codes for CASSPSRGGGRWYEQYF.

The chain recombines TRBV27 with TRBJ2-1; 7 positions match TRBD2. The CDR3 is made up of 13 amino acids. Germline V lookup: CDR1 MNHEY, CDR2 SMNVEV (reference sequence). Trimming cost V 3 bases and J 5 bases; bases outside gene matches: 1. DNA of the CDR3: TGTGCCAGCAGTTTTGGACTAGACAATGAGCAGTTCTTC. Translating gives CASSFGLDNEQFF.

This chain links TRBV5-4 with TRBJ1-5; no clear D. V was cut by 0 bases and J by 4 bases, with 5 bases left in between. CDR3 size: 13 residues. Germline CDR1 and CDR2: SGHNT and YYREEE (reference sequence). The CDR3 spells CASSLGLNQPQHF. For the CDR3, the DNA is TGTGCCAGCAGCTTGGGTCTAAATCAGCCCCAGCATTTT.

The chain is built from TRBV9 and TRBJ2-1; no clear D. Germline V gives CDR1 SGDLS, CDR2 YYNGEE. Trimming removed 0 bases from V and 7 bases from J, with 5 bases in between. CDR3 length: 12 amino acids. CDR3 residues: CASSVVANEQFF. CDR3 DNA sequence: TGTGCCAGCAGCGTAGTAGCTAATGAGCAGTTCTTC.

The chain recombines TRBV3-1 (or the pseudogene TRBV3-2) with TRBJ2-7, with a tentative D call TRBD1 (5 bases). The CDR3 has 13 residues. Germline CDR1 LGHDT, CDR2 YNNKEL (reference sequence). V was cut by 2 bases and J by 7 bases, with 12 bases left in between. The CDR3 spells CASSQSFKGEQYF. The CDR3 DNA reads as TGTGCCAGCAGCCAATCTTTTAAGGGGGAGCAGTACTTC.

The rearrangement uses TRBV4-3 and TRBJ1-3, with D unclear. The CDR3 has 16 residues. From germline, CDR1 is LGHNA and CDR2 YSLEER. V shed 1 base and J shed 12 bases, with 22 bases lying between them. The CDR3: CASSQVAQIGVRDIYF. The CDR3 DNA follows: TGCGCCAGCAGCCAAGTCGCACAGATCGGGGTTCGCGACATATATTTT.

This chain links TRBV7-2 with TRBJ2-3, with a possible D match to TRBD1 (6 bases). The CDR3 extends over 13 amino acids. V shed 8 bases and J shed 4 bases, with 13 bases lying between them. Per the germline V gene, CDR1 is SGHTA and CDR2 is FQGNSA. The CDR3: CASGSQGADTQYF. DNA of the CDR3: TGTGCCAGCGGTTCACAGGGAGCAGATACGCAGTATTTT.

The chain joins TRBV19 to TRBJ2-1; a possible D gene is TRBD2 (5 bases). The CDR3 sequence is 15 residues long. CDR1 and CDR2 (germline): LNHDA, SQIVND (reference sequence). Trimming took 7 bases from V and 5 from J, leaving 18 bases between them. The CDR3 sequence is CASTPSWERHNEQFF. The CDR3 DNA follows: TGTGCCAGTACCCCCTCTTGGGAGAGACACAATGAGCAGTTCTTC.

This clone was counted a single time. CDR3 sequence reads: CASSLKGSTLSYNEQFF. CDR3 bases: TGTGCCAGCAGCTTAAAAGGGAGCACACTTTCCTACAATGAGCAGTTCTTC. This sequence joins TRBV7-3 and TRBJ2-1; D is perhaps TRBD2 (5 bases). V was shortened by 1 base and J by 1 base, with 14 bases between the two germline ends. Germline V CDR1 and CDR2: SGHTA, FQGTGA. This CDR3 has 17 residues.

The chain links TRBV6-2 or TRBV6-3 to TRBJ2-3; 10 bases agree with TRBD2. There are 17 residues in the CDR3. Germline V CDR1 and CDR2: MNHEY, SVGEGT. V gave up 1 base and J gave up 0 bases; unmatched junction bases: 4. DNA for the CDR3: TGTGCCAGCAGTTACTTACTAGCGGGAAGCAGCACAGATACGCAGTATTTT. Translating gives CASSYLLAGSSTDTQYF.

The rearrangement uses TRBV29-1 and TRBJ2-1, with 7 bases lining up with TRBD2. This CDR3 has 12 amino acids. Per germline, CDR1 SQVTM and CDR2 ANQGSEA. The ends lost 7 bases at V and 0 bases at J; junction bases unmatched: 0. This CDR3 is CSASGSYNEQFF. The CDR3 bases are TGCAGCGCTAGCGGCTCCTACAATGAGCAGTTCTTC.

The CDR3 bases are TGTGCCACCAGTGATTTGCATCGGACTAGCGGGAGGTGGGCCACCGGGGAGCTGTTTTTT. Translation gives CATSDLHRTSGRWATGELFF. The V and J genes are TRBV24-1 and TRBJ2-2, with 14 bases that match TRBD2. Germline-derived CDR1 and CDR2 are KGHDR and SFDVKD. The CDR3 totals 20 residues. Unmatched junction bases numbered 9, after V lost 0 bases and J lost 4 bases.

This clone appeared a single time. V and J are TRBV10-3 and TRBJ2-1, with 8 bases aligning to TRBD2. From germline, CDR1 is ENHRY and CDR2 SYGVKD. With V trimmed by 4 bases and J by 2 bases, 7 bases remained unmatched. The CDR3 has 16 amino acids. The CDR3 nucleotides read TGTGCCATCAGTGCAAATAGCGGGGCTACCTACAATGAGCAGTTCTTC. It encodes CAISANSGATYNEQFF.

The chain recombines TRBV9 with TRBJ2-2, with 9 nucleotides matching TRBD1. The CDR3 is 15 amino acids. The ends lost 4 bases at V and 1 base at J; junction bases unmatched: 2. Per germline, CDR1 SGDLS and CDR2 YYNGEE. The CDR3 is CASSPGQGNTGELFF. CDR3 bases: TGTGCCAGCAGCCCGGGACAGGGGAACACCGGGGAGCTGTTTTTT.

The genes are TRBV10-1 and TRBJ2-3; 12 nucleotides line up with TRBD2. V lost 5 bases to trimming and J lost 7 bases; unmatched junction nucleotides: 4. Looked up from germline, CDR1 is WNHNN and CDR2 is SYGVQD (reference sequence). The CDR3 has 14 residues. The CDR3 protein is CASSPGLAGNTQYF. Written as DNA, the CDR3 is TGCGCCAGCAGTCCGGGACTAGCGGGTAATACGCAGTATTTT.

The chain uses TRBV28 and TRBJ2-1; 8 bases fit TRBD1. V gave up 4 bases and J gave up 4 bases; unmatched junction bases: 15. The germline V gene has CDR1 MDHEN and CDR2 SYDVKM. CDR3 size: 18 residues. The CDR3 DNA follows: TGTGCCAGCAGTTCCCTCCTGGACAGGGCCCAGGGGTACAATGAGCAGTTCTTC. Encoded protein: CASSSLLDRAQGYNEQFF.

The V and J genes are TRBV12-5 and TRBJ1-5, with 9 bases identical to TRBD1. Germline V CDR1 and CDR2: LGHNT, FRNRAP. V shed 8 bases, J shed 7 bases, and the junction held 9 bases outside the gene matches. The CDR3 sequence is 14 residues long. Written as DNA, the CDR3 is TGTGCTAGTAGTACAGGGGGCCTGGGACAGCCCCAGCATTTT. As protein: CASSTGGLGQPQHF.